These 5 T cell receptor beta chains were sequenced from one sample in a study of regulatory T cells in long-lasting Graves disease. As for time point: newly diagnosed GD, antithyroid drugs for less than 3 months. Isolated PBMC RNA provided the starting material for the TCR library. To make TCR beta libraries, researchers used iRepertoire HTBI primers and Arm-PCR of CDR3 regions. TCRdb passed the multiplex PCR reads through MiXCR, listing each CDR3 protein once. The sample has 300,000 to 400,000 distinct CDR3 sequences; about a sixth are singletons. These records were also assigned to another study, of T cells in Graves' hyperthyroidism and ophthalmopathy.

The sample in question was peripheral blood mononuclear cells (PBMCs), obtained at new diagnosis, from a patient treated with antithyroid drugs. The receptors originated from a man between 35 and 55 years old with Graves disease.

Ten or more counts support this clonotype. The rearrangement joins TRBV30 to TRBJ2-1, with TRBD2 matching 12 bases. Looked up from germline, CDR1 is GTSNPN and CDR2 is SVGIG (reference sequence). This CDR3 has 13 residues. The J segment lost 9 bases and the V segment lost 7 bases, leaving 7 bases of the junction unmatched. The CDR3 nucleotides read TGTGCCTCAGCTAGCGGGGGGGCTCTTGAGCAGTTCTTC. This sequence encodes CASASGGALEQFF.

In its sample, this clonotype was seen many times. The chain couples TRBV20-1 to TRBJ2-1; 9 nucleotides agree with TRBD2. Trimming removed 6 bases from V and 5 bases from J; junction bases left unmatched: 5. Germline-derived CDR1 and CDR2 are DFQATT and SNEGSKA (reference sequence). The CDR3 is made up of 13 amino acids. The CDR3 bases are TGCAGTGCCCTGGGACTAGCCGACAATGAGCAGTTCTTC. Encoded protein: CSALGLADNEQFF.

The chain joins TRBV7-9 to TRBJ2-3, with 10 bases fitting TRBD2. V was clipped by 8 bases and J by 0 bases; unmatched bases: 8. In germline, CDR1 is SEHNR, CDR2 FQNEAQ (reference sequence). The CDR3 spans 16 residues. The CDR3 sequence is CASGRLAGYSTDTQYF. Here the CDR3 DNA reads TGTGCCAGCGGGAGACTAGCGGGTTATAGCACAGATACGCAGTATTTT.

This clonotype has just one count. This may come from a read error, since a much larger clone is one base off. The V gene is TRBV24-1, the J gene TRBJ2-5; D perhaps matches TRBD1 (5 bases). The CDR3 is 13 residues long. Trimming left V 5 bases short and J 7 bases short, with 13 bases between. The germline V gene has CDR1 KGHDR and CDR2 SFDVKD. DNA of the CDR3: TGTGCCACCAGTGTTCAGGGCGGTGGGACCCAGTACTTC. This gives the protein CATSVQGGGTQYF.

CDR3 bases: TGCAGTGCCGTCTGGGCGGGGGGAATGGCAAAGCAGTACTTC. Residues: CSAVWAGGMAKQYF. V gene TRBV20-1 combines with J gene TRBJ2-7; 8 nucleotides align to TRBD2. Germline CDR1 and CDR2: DFQATT and SNEGSKA (reference sequence). This CDR3 has 14 residues. Losses at the gene ends were 6 bases for V and 8 bases for J; bases not matched to a gene: 15.